These 26 T cell receptor beta chains came from one sample sequenced in a study of cytomegalovirus exposure and HLA in healthy donors. Primers for the PCR totalled 60 Vbeta and 13 Jbeta. Measured with immunoSEQ multiplex PCR; TCRdb has only the in-frame clones, and not every one. The data contain about 150,000 clones, roughly 80% of them singletons. Sequencing input: PBMCs. These receptors all come from a young man in good health and CMV-seropositive.

This chain links TRBV5-7 with TRBJ2-5; 11 bases are a match to TRBD1. TRBV5-7 carries the ORF label, with uncertain function. There are 17 residues in the CDR3. V lost 8 bases and J lost 1; bases outside the gene matches: 13. The CDR3 here is CARGTGGASKGQETQYF. In DNA, the CDR3 is TGTGCCAGGGGGACAGGGGGTGCCTCGAAGGGCCAAGAGACCCAGTACTTC.

The chain joins TRBV2 to TRBJ1-6; D unresolved. Germline V gene sequence: CDR1 SNHLY, CDR2 FYNNEI. V was shortened by 4 bases and J by 4 bases, with 11 bases between the two germline ends. The CDR3 spans 15 residues. The CDR3 DNA reads TGTGCCAGCAGTGTTCGGAGCGGGTATAATTCACCCCTCCACTTT. It translates to CASSVRSGYNSPLHF. Combining the CDR3 with reference TRBV2 and TRBJ1-6 gives the whole variable domain EPEVTQTPSHQVTQMGQEVILRCVPISNHLYFYWYRQILGQKVEFLVSFYNNEISEKSEIFDDQFSVERPDGSNFTLKIRSTKLEDSAMYFCASSVRSGYNSPLHFGNGTRLTVT.

Written as DNA, the CDR3 is TGTGCCAGCAGTACTCTGCAAAACACCATATATTTT. It specifies CASSTLQNTIYF. The V and J genes are TRBV28 and TRBJ1-3; D remains unclear. There are 12 residues in the CDR3. Trimming shortened V by 5 bases and J by 6 bases, and 8 bases separated the two germline ends. The germline gives CDR1 MDHEN, CDR2 SYDVKM.

This rearrangement joins TRBV6-5 to TRBJ2-1, with 8 bases fitting TRBD1. Germline V lookup: CDR1 MNHEY, CDR2 SVGAGI. V lost 6 bases to trimming and J lost 7 bases; unmatched junction nucleotides: 5. This CDR3 is 13 amino acids long. The CDR3 spells CASRLRGLNEQFF. The CDR3 region has the DNA TGTGCCAGCAGACTCAGGGGGCTGAATGAGCAGTTCTTC.

The chain couples TRBV19 to TRBJ1-1; TRBD1 aligns across 7 bases. The CDR3 is 11 amino acids. Germline CDR1 and CDR2: LNHDA and SQIVND (reference sequence). CDR3 sequence reads: CACGDRVEAFF. The CDR3 coding sequence is TGTGCTTGCGGGGACAGAGTTGAAGCTTTCTTT.

The CDR3 sequence: CASSPDSGPGNTIYF. In DNA, the CDR3 is TGTGCCAGCTCACCAGACTCCGGCCCTGGAAACACCATATATTTT. The rearrangement uses TRBV18 and TRBJ1-3; D remains ambiguous. Between the trimmed V and J ends, which lost 2 bases and 2 bases, there was a span of 10 bases. Germline V gene data show CDR1 as KGHSH and CDR2 as LQKENI. This CDR3 is built from 15 residues.

The V and J genes are TRBV19 and TRBJ2-6, with a tentative D call TRBD2 (5 bases). CDR3 length: 15 amino acids. V was pared by 9 bases and J by 1 base, with 13 bases between. Per the germline V gene, CDR1 is LNHDA and CDR2 is SQIVND (reference sequence). This chain's CDR3 is CASVSGISGANVLTF. The DNA of the CDR3 is TGTGCCAGCGTTTCGGGGATTTCTGGGGCCAACGTCCTGACTTTC.

This clone was seen only a few times. The chain uses TRBV6-6 and TRBJ2-7, with 9 bases fitting TRBD1. This CDR3 comprises 14 residues. Per germline, CDR1 MNHNY and CDR2 SVGAGI (reference sequence). Trimming at V came to 5 bases and at J to 5 bases, leaving 7 bases not matched to a gene. This chain's CDR3 is CASSIGQGIDEQYF. For the CDR3, the DNA is TGTGCCAGCAGTATCGGACAGGGGATTGACGAGCAGTACTTC.

The V and J genes are TRBV11-2 and TRBJ1-4; D is uncertain. The CDR3 has 13 residues. In germline, CDR1 is SGHAT, CDR2 FQNNGV. V gave up 2 bases and J gave up 5 bases, with 6 bases separating them. In DNA, the CDR3 is TGTGCCAGCAGCTTATACTTGAATGAAAAACTGTTTTTT. Translated: CASSLYLNEKLFF.

The CDR3 nucleotides read TGTGCCAGCAGAGGGGTCTCGGGAAACACCATATATTTT. It encodes CASRGVSGNTIYF. The chain uses TRBV6-5 and TRBJ1-3, with D possibly TRBD1 on 5 matching bases. The CDR3 spans 13 residues. CDR1 and CDR2 from the germline V gene are MNHEY and SVGAGI. Deletions cut 6 bases from V and 4 bases from J, with 10 bases between.

The chain recombines TRBV5-1 with TRBJ1-1; no definite D call. Germline V gives CDR1 SGHRS, CDR2 YFSETQ. Trimming pared 0 bases from V and 4 bases from J, leaving 13 bases between. The CDR3 has 15 amino acids. DNA for the CDR3: TGCGCCAGCAGCTTGGCTTCGGTCCCGGGCACTGAAGCTTTCTTT. This gives the protein CASSLASVPGTEAFF. Looking up the rest from reference TRBV5-1 and TRBJ1-1 gives the full variable domain: KAGVTQTPRYLIKTRGQQVTLSCSPISGHRSVSWYQQTPGQGLQFLFEYFSETQRNKGNFPGRFSGRQFSNSRSEMNVSTLELGDSALYLCASSLASVPGTEAFFGQGTRLTVV.

The chain carries TRBV28 and TRBJ2-7; 9 bases agree with TRBD2. The junction had 2 bases not matched to a gene; V was cut back by 8 bases and J by 0 bases. Germline V gene data show CDR1 as MDHEN and CDR2 as SYDVKM. The CDR3 runs 13 residues. CDR3 region: CASLAGSSYEQYF. The CDR3 region has the DNA TGTGCCAGCCTAGCGGGAAGCTCCTACGAGCAGTACTTC. The complete variable domain, with remaining parts taken from reference TRBV28 and TRBJ2-7, reads DVKVTQSSRYLVKRTGEKVFLECVQDMDHENMFWYRQDPGLGLRLIYFSYDVKMKEKGDIPEGYSVSREKKERFSLILESASTNQTSMYLCASLAGSSYEQYFGPGTRLTVT.

This chain joins TRBV2 and TRBJ2-1, with 7 bases identical to TRBD2. CDR1 and CDR2 (germline): SNHLY, FYNNEI. The CDR3 runs to 15 residues. The ends lost 4 bases at V and 0 bases at J; junction bases unmatched: 3. The CDR3 DNA reads as TGTGCCAGCAGTGTAATAGCGGGCTCCTACAATGAGCAGTTCTTC. Translation: CASSVIAGSYNEQFF.

The genes are TRBV21-1 and TRBJ1-5; TRBD1 is the table's D call and was not checked against the DNA. TRBV21-1 constitutes a pseudogene. The CDR3 extends over 18 amino acids. The CDR3 region is CASSKDEGGNSWNQPQHF. The CDR3 bases are TGTGCCAGCAGCAAAGATGAAGGGGGAAACTCCTGGAATCAGCCCCAGCATTTT.

The V gene is TRBV2, the J gene TRBJ2-5, with 9 bases identical to TRBD2. V gave up 3 bases and J gave up 3 bases; unmatched junction bases: 8. The CDR3 is 16 amino acids. Germline values: CDR1 SNHLY, CDR2 FYNNEI. The CDR3 is CASSDNGASGKETQYF. The CDR3 bases are TGTGCCAGCAGTGACAATGGGGCTAGCGGGAAAGAGACCCAGTACTTC.

The chain employs TRBV18 and TRBJ2-5, with TRBD1 matching 9 bases. Germline V CDR1 and CDR2: KGHSH, LQKENI. The CDR3 has 15 residues. The V gene end was trimmed by 3 bases and the J gene end by 3 bases; junction bases not matched to a gene: 5. The CDR3 bases are TGTGCCAGCTCACCGAGGACAGGGGACGAAGAGACCCAGTACTTC. This encodes CASSPRTGDEETQYF.

The genes are TRBV5-1 and TRBJ1-4, with D unresolved. Trimming removed 4 bases from V and 5 bases from J, with 15 bases in between. Germline CDR1 is SGHRS and CDR2 is YFSETQ. The CDR3 sequence is 15 residues long. The CDR3 nucleotides are TGCGCCAGCAGCAGCGCAGAGGGCGGGAATGAAAAACTGTTTTTT. Protein product: CASSSAEGGNEKLFF. Full variable domain (rest looked up from reference TRBV5-1 and TRBJ1-4): KAGVTQTPRYLIKTRGQQVTLSCSPISGHRSVSWYQQTPGQGLQFLFEYFSETQRNKGNFPGRFSGRQFSNSRSEMNVSTLELGDSALYLCASSSAEGGNEKLFFGSGTQLSVL.

This chain uses TRBV7-2 with TRBJ2-1; the match to TRBD2 covers 9 bases. V was clipped by 1 base and J by 6 bases; unmatched bases: 4. Germline V lookup: CDR1 SGHTA, CDR2 FQGNSA. The CDR3 contains 15 residues. The CDR3 loop reads CASSLDGLATNEQFF. The CDR3 DNA sequence: TGTGCCAGCAGCTTAGATGGACTAGCGACCAATGAGCAGTTCTTC.

This clone occurred once. The gene calls are TRBV2 and TRBJ2-7, with no clear D. In germline, CDR1 is SNHLY, CDR2 FYNNEI. The CDR3 is 14 amino acids. With 4 bases removed from V and 1 base from J, the gap between germline ends came to 11 bases. CDR3 sequence (DNA): TGTGCCAGCAGTGTATCCCCGGTATCCTACGAGCAGTACTTC. This translates into CASSVSPVSYEQYF.

The chain has TRBV9 and TRBJ2-2; 12 bases are a match to TRBD2. The CDR3 has 15 residues. J was trimmed by 6 bases and V by 5 bases; bases with no gene match: 5. Germline V gene lookup returns CDR1 SGDLS and CDR2 YYNGEE. The CDR3 region has the DNA TGTGCCAGCAGAGCTAGCGGGGGGGTCGCCGGGGAGCTGTTTTTT. Amino acids: CASRASGGVAGELFF.

The chain employs TRBV16 and TRBJ1-2, with D hard to call. V lost 9 bases and J 4 bases, leaving 18 bases between the germline ends. There are 14 residues in the CDR3. Germline lookup yields CDR1 KGHSY and CDR2 FQNENV. The CDR3 loop is CASSDSLGVYGYTF. The CDR3 nucleotides are TGTGCCAGTTCGGACTCACTTGGGGTCTATGGCTACACCTTC.

The rearrangement links TRBV30 to TRBJ1-4; TRBD1 aligns across 7 bases. CDR3 length: 14 residues. CDR1 GTSNPN and CDR2 SVGIG come from the germline V gene (reference sequence). Trimming took 2 bases from V and 5 from J; bases not matched to a gene: 5. CDR3 sequence (DNA): TGTGCCTGGAGTTCGACAGGGACGAATGAAAAACTGTTTTTT. It encodes CAWSSTGTNEKLFF.

The gene calls are TRBV5-4 and TRBJ2-1; D unresolved. Per germline, CDR1 SGHNT and CDR2 YYREEE (reference sequence). The CDR3 runs 14 residues. V shed 6 bases and J shed 3 bases, with 13 bases lying between them. DNA of the CDR3: TGTGCCAGCACCACCACAGCTGACTACAATGAGCAGTTCTTC. Translation: CASTTTADYNEQFF.

V usage is TRBV9 and J usage is TRBJ2-4; 14 bases line up with TRBD2. The V and J ends lost 3 bases and 0 bases, in that order; junction bases with no gene match: 8. Germline CDR1 and CDR2: SGDLS and YYNGEE. The CDR3 length is 19 residues. The chain's CDR3 is CASSAGLAGDGGAKNIQYF. CDR3 DNA sequence: TGTGCCAGCAGCGCGGGACTAGCGGGAGATGGAGGAGCCAAAAACATTCAGTACTTC.

This chain links TRBV5-4 with TRBJ2-5; no clear D. The CDR3 runs to 13 residues. Trimming pared 0 bases from V and 2 bases from J, leaving 5 bases between. CDR1 SGHNT and CDR2 YYREEE come from the germline V gene (reference sequence). DNA for the CDR3: TGTGCCAGCAGCTTGGCCTTACAAGAGACCCAGTACTTC. As protein: CASSLALQETQYF.

The table lists this clone with a few counts. The CDR3: CASSLSPGGITGELFF. DNA of the CDR3: TGTGCCAGCAGTTTAAGTCCAGGGGGCATTACCGGGGAGCTGTTTTTT. The chain employs TRBV27 and TRBJ2-2, with 8 positions matching TRBD1. Germline V gene sequence: CDR1 MNHEY, CDR2 SMNVEV (reference sequence). The CDR3 loop spans 16 amino acids. V trimming: 2 bases; J trimming: 5 bases; junction bases outside the gene matches: 7.